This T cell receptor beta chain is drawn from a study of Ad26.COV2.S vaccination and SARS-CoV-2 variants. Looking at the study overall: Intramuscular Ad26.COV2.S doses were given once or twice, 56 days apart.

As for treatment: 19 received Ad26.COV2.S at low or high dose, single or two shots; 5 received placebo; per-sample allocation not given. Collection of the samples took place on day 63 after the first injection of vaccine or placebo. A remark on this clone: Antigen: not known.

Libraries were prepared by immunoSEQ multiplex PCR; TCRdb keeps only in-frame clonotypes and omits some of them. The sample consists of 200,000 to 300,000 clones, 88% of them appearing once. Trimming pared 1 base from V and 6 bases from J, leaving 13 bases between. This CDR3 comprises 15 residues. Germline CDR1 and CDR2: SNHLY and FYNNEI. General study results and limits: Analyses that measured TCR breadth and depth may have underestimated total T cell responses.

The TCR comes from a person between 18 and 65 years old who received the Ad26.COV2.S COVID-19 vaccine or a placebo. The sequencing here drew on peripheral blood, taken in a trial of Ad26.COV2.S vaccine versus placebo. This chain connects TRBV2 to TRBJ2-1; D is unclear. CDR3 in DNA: TGTGCCAGCAGTGAAGTTGCGGCCGACCCCAATGAGCAGTTCTTC. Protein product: CASSEVAADPNEQFF.